This T cell receptor beta chain was captured in a study of persistence of HIV-infected CD4 T cells. On the study more broadly: Donors had been on suppressive ART for a median of roughly eight years.

The CDR3 loop spans 15 amino acids. Trimming left V 0 bases short and J 10 bases short, with 13 bases between. Per the germline V gene, CDR1 is LGHDT and CDR2 is YNNKEL (reference sequence). Study conclusions and caveats: TCR oligoclonality correlated with proviral oligoclonality in the same sorted populations. CMV- and Gag-responding cells had lower TCRbeta richness than CD3/CD28-responding cells.

This was the immunoSEQ version 4 assay in survey mode. The assay was immunoSEQ multiplex PCR, and TCRdb's table has in-frame clones only and misses some. Of approximately 35,000 clones in the sample, 75% to 90% were seen once. Cells were stimulated with overlapping HIV-1 Gag 15-mer peptides. CD40L-negative CD69-negative CD45RO-high memory CD4+ T cells were sorted as populations depleted of antigen-responding cells. PBMCs were depleted of CD8+ T cells before stimulation. This clone was seen a single time. The antigen is unknown. This material consisted of cultured CD4+ T cells from PBMCs, taken from a patient who received antiretroviral therapy. The chain employs TRBV3-1 (or the pseudogene TRBV3-2) and TRBJ1-6; D call uncertain. The sequence was collected from an adult with HIV. The donor label of this sample is uncertain. The CDR3 protein is CASSQEKAIGSPLHF. The CDR3 DNA reads TGTGCCAGCAGCCAAGAAAAGGCGATAGGGTCACCCCTCCACTTT.